This section outlines one T cell receptor beta chain sequence together with its context. The sample belongs to a study of blood T cell repertoires in COVID-19. Study details: The study drew acute and convalescent COVID-19 samples from the United States, Italy and Spain. T cells, B-cell-depleted T cells, or PBMCs supplied cDNA or gDNA.

The CDR3 sequence is 15 residues long. Germline V gene lookup returns CDR1 KGHSH and CDR2 LQKENI. The V segment lost 6 bases and the J segment 9 bases; nucleotides outside the gene matches: 12. Per the original methods: Estimates of nucleated cell counts were drawn from the amplification of reference gene primers. The method was immunoSEQ multiplex PCR; TCRdb's version includes in-frame clones alone and lacks a portion of them. The V and J calls and clone size were taken over from that table, and D and trimming were inferred from the DNA. This table has about 85,000 clones, around nine tenths appearing once.

The chain recombines TRBV18 with TRBJ2-1; 9 bases align to TRBD2. Sequences were obtained from peripheral blood. This receptor was taken from a man between 60 and 75 years old with acute or convalescent COVID-19. The CDR3 DNA is TGTGCCAGCTCGGATTCTAGCGGGGCCGTCAGTGAGCAGTTCTTC. Amino acid sequence: CASSDSSGAVSEQFF.